Listed here are 3 T cell receptor beta chains from one sample, sequenced in a study of T cell responses to AZD1222 COVID-19 vaccine. The protocol was immunoSEQ multiplex PCR, while the TCRdb copy is restricted to in-frame clones and leaves out a portion. Of approximately 110,000 clones detected, roughly 87% appear once; the ten largest clones hold approximately 1.2%. This material consisted of peripheral blood, taken on day 0 of AZD1222 vaccination. All receptors come from an adult in good health.

This clone has a single count. J is TRBJ2-5 and V is TRBV15, with 12 nucleotides matching TRBD2. The germline CDR1 and CDR2 sequences are LNHNV and YYDKDF (reference sequence). V trimming: 3 bases; J trimming: 0 bases; junction bases outside the gene matches: 8. The CDR3 covers 18 residues. CDR3 in DNA: TGTGCCACCAGCAGTTTGCCGGGACTAGCGGGCAACCAAGAGACCCAGTACTTC. Its protein product is CATSSLPGLAGNQETQYF.

The V and J genes are TRBV18 and TRBJ1-6, with TRBD1 as a possible D gene (5 bases). CDR3 length: 13 residues. Germline CDR1 and CDR2: KGHSH and LQKENI. V lost 3 bases and J lost 9, with 9 bases in between. This CDR3 is CASSPPGPSPLHF. In DNA, the CDR3 is TGTGCCAGCTCACCCCCGGGACCTTCACCCCTCCACTTT.

The chain combines TRBV19 with TRBJ1-1, with D maybe TRBD1 (5 bases). CDR3 length: 14 amino acids. Per the germline V gene, CDR1 is LNHDA and CDR2 is SQIVND (reference sequence). V was pared by 3 bases and J by 3 bases, with 11 bases between. CDR3 sequence reads: CASSISDSYTEAFF. The CDR3 nucleotides read TGTGCCAGTAGTATCTCCGACAGCTACACTGAAGCTTTCTTT.